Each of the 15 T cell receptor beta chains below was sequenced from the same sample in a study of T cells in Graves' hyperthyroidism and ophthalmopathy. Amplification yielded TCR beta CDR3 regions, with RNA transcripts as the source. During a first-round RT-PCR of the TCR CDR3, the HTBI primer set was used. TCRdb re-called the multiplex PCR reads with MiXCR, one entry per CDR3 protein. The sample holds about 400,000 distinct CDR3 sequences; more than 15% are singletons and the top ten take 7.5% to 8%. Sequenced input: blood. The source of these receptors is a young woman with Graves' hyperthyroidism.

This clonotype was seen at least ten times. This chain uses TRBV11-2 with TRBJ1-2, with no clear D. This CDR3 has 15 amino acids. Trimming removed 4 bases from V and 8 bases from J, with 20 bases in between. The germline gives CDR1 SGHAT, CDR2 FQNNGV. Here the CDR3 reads CASSSIIGGFKGYTF. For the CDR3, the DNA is TGTGCCAGCAGCTCCATTATCGGCGGCTTCAAAGGCTACACCTTC.

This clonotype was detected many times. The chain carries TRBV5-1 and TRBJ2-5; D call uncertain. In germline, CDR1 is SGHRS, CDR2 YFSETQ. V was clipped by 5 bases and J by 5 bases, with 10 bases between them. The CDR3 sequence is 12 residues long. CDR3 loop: CASSQGRETQYF. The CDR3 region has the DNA TGCGCCAGCAGTCAAGGAAGGGAGACCCAGTACTTC.

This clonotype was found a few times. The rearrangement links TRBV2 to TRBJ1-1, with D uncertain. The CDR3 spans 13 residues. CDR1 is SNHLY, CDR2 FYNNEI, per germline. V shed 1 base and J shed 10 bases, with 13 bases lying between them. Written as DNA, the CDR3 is TGTGCCAGCAGTGAAGGCGGGGTTGAAATAGCTTTCTTT. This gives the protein CASSEGGVEIAFF.

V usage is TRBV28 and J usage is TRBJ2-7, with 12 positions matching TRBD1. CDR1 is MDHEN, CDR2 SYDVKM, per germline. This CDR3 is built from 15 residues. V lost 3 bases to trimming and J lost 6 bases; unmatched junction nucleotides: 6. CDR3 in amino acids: CASSFLRDRGREQYF. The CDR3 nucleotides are TGTGCCAGCAGTTTCCTCCGGGACAGGGGGCGCGAGCAGTACTTC.

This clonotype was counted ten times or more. CDR3 nucleotide sequence: TGCAGTGCTAGACCTTTAGGACGACTAGATACGCAGTATTTT. Translating gives CSARPLGRLDTQYF. This chain connects TRBV20-1 to TRBJ2-3, with unresolved D. The CDR3 is 14 residues long. Germline V gives CDR1 DFQATT, CDR2 SNEGSKA (reference sequence). V lost 2 bases and J 5 bases, leaving 14 bases between the germline ends.

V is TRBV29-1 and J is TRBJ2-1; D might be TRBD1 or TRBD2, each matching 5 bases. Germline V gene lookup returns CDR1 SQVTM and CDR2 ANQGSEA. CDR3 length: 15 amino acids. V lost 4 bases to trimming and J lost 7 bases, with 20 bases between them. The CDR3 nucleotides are TGCAGCGTTGTTCCAACCAGGGCCCCGGGGAATGAGCAGTTCTTC. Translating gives CSVVPTRAPGNEQFF.

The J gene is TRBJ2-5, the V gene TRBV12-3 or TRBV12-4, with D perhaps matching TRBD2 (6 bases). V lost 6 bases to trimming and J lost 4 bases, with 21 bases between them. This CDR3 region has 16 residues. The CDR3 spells CASSPFRSGSVETQYF. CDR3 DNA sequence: TGTGCCAGCAGCCCCTTCCGAAGCGGGTCTGTAGAGACCCAGTACTTC.

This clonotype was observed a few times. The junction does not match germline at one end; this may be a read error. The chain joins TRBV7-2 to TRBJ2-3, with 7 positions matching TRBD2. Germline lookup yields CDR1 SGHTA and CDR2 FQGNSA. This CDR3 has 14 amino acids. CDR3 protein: CACSQRSGLDTQYF. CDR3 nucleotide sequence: TGTGCCTGCAGTCAAAGGAGTGGACTAGACACGCAGTATTTT.

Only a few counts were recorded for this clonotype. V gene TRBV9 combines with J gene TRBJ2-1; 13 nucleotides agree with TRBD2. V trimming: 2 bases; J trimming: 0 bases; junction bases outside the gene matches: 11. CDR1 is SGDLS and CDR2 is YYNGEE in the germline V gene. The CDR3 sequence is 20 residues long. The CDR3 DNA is TGTGCCAGCAGCGTCACTCAGACTAGCGGGGGGCCGAGCTCCTACAATGAGCAGTTCTTC. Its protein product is CASSVTQTSGGPSSYNEQFF.

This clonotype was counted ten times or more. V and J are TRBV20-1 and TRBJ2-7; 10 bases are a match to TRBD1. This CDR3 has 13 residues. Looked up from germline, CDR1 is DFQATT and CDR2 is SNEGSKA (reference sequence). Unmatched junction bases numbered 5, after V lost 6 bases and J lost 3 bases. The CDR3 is CSARTGGNYEQYF. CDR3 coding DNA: TGCAGTGCCAGGACAGGGGGGAACTACGAGCAGTACTTC.

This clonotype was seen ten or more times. Here the CDR3 DNA reads TGCAGTGCTAGTAACGGACTAGCATCCCACGAGCAGTACTTC. It is translated as CSASNGLASHEQYF. V gene TRBV20-1 combines with J gene TRBJ2-7, with TRBD2 matching over 8 bases. There are 14 residues in the CDR3. Per germline, CDR1 DFQATT and CDR2 SNEGSKA (reference sequence). Germline trimming cut 3 bases from V and 5 bases from J; bases unmatched to any gene: 9.

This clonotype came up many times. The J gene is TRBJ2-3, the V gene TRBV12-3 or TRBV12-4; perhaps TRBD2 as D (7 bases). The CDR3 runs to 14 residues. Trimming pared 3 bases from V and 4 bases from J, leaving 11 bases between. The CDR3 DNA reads TGTGCCAGCAGTTTGTTGGGGGGGCCAGATACGCAGTATTTT. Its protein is CASSLLGGPDTQYF.

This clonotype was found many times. The CDR3, as DNA: TGTGCCAGCAGCCGGGGGACTAGCGGCACCTCCCAAGAGACCCAGTACTTC. It codes for CASSRGTSGTSQETQYF. The chain carries TRBV7-9 and TRBJ2-5; 11 nucleotides line up with TRBD2. Germline V gives CDR1 SEHNR, CDR2 FQNEAQ (reference sequence). The CDR3 loop spans 17 amino acids. The V gene end was trimmed by 5 bases and the J gene end by 1 base; junction bases not matched to a gene: 9. Complete variable domain (other parts from reference TRBV7-9 and TRBJ2-5): DTGVSQNPRHKITKRGQNVTFRCDPISEHNRLYWYRQTLGQGPEFLTYFQNEAQLEKSRLLSDRFSAERPKGSFSTLEIQRTEQGDSAMYLCASSRGTSGTSQETQYFGPGTRLLVL.

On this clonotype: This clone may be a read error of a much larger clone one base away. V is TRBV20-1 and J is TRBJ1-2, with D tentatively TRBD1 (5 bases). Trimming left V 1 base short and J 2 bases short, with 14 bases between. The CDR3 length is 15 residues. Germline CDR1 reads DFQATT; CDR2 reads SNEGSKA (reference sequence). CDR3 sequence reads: CSARGNRNRNYGYTF. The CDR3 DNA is TGCAGTGCTAGAGGGAACAGGAATAGGAACTATGGCTACACCTTC.

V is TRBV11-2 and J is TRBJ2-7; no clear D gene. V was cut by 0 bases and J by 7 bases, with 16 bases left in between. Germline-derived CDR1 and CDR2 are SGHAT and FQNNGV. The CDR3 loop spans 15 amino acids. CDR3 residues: CASSLDKSWAREQYF. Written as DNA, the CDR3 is TGTGCCAGCAGCTTAGATAAAAGTTGGGCTAGAGAGCAGTACTTC.